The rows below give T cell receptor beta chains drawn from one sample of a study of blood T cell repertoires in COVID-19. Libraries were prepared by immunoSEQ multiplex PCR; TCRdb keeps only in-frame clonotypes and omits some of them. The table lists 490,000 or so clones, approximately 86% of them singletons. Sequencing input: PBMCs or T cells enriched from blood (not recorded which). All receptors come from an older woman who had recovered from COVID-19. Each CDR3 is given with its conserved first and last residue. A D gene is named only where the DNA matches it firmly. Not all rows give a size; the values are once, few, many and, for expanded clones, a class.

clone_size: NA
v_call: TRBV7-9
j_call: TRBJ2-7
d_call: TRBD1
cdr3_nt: TGTGCCAGCAGCAGGGGGACAGGGACCACCTACGAGCAGTACTTC
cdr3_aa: CASSRGTGTTYEQYF

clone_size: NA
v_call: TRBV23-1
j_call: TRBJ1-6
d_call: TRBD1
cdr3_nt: TGCGCCAGCAGTCAACCAAGACAGGGCTGGAATTCACCCCTCCACTTT
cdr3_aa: CASSQPRQGWNSPLHF

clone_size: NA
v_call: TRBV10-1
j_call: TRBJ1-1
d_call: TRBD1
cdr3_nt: TGCGCCAGCAGCGTTAACCGGGACAGGCCCTTAATGAACACTGAAGCTTTCTTT
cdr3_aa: CASSVNRDRPLMNTEAFF

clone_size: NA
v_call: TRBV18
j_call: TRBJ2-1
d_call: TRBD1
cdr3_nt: TGTGCCAGCTCACCCCGCAGGACAGGGGGCGATGAGCAGTTCTTC
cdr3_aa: CASSPRRTGGDEQFF

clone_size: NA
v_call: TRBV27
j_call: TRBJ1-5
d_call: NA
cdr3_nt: TGTGCCAGCGGGGGGTTCAATCAGCCCCAGCATTTT
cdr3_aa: CASGGFNQPQHF

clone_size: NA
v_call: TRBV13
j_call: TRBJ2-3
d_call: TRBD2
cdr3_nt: TGTGCCAGCAGCCCCCACGGGGGGATTAGCACAGATACGCAGTATTTT
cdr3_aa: CASSPHGGISTDTQYF

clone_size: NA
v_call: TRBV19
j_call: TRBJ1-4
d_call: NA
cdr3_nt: TGTGCCAGTAGGACAGCCGAAAAACTGTTTTTT
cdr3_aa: CASRTAEKLFF

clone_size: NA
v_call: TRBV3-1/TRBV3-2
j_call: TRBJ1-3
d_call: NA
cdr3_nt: TGTGCCAGCAGCCCTGGCCACACCATATATTTT
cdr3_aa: CASSPGHTIYF

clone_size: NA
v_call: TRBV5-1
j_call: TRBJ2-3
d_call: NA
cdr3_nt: TGCGCCAGCAGCTTGGCCGGACTGCTGGCGGATACGCAGTATTTT
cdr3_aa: CASSLAGLLADTQYF

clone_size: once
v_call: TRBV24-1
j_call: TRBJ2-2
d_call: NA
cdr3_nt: TGTGCCACCCAGGGGCAGGGCACCGGGGAGCTGTTTTTT
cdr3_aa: CATQGQGTGELFF

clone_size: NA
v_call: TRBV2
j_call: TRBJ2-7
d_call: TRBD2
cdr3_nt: TGTGCCAGCAGGGAAAGACTAGCGGGGGGTTACGAGCAGTACTTC
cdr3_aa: CASRERLAGGYEQYF

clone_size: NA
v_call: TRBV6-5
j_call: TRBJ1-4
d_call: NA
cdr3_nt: TGTGCCAGCAGTTACACGACAGCACCTAATGAAAAACTGTTTTTT
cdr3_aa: CASSYTTAPNEKLFF

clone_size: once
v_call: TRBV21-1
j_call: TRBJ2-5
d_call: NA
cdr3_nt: TGTGCCAGCACCTTCGGGGGGGAGACCCAGTACTTC
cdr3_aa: CASTFGGETQYF

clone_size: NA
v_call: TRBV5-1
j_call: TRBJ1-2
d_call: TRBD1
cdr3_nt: TGCGCCAGCAGTGCCACAGGGGACTATGGCTACACCTTC
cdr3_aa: CASSATGDYGYTF

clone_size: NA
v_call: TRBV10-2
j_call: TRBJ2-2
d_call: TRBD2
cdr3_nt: TGCGCCAGCAGTGGACTAGGACTAGTCAGGGAGCTGTTTTTT
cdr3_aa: CASSGLGLVRELFF

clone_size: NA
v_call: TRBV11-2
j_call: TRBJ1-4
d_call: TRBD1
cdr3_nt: TGTGCCAGCAGCTTAGATTGGGGACAGGGGAATGAAAAACTGTTTTTT
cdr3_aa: CASSLDWGQGNEKLFF